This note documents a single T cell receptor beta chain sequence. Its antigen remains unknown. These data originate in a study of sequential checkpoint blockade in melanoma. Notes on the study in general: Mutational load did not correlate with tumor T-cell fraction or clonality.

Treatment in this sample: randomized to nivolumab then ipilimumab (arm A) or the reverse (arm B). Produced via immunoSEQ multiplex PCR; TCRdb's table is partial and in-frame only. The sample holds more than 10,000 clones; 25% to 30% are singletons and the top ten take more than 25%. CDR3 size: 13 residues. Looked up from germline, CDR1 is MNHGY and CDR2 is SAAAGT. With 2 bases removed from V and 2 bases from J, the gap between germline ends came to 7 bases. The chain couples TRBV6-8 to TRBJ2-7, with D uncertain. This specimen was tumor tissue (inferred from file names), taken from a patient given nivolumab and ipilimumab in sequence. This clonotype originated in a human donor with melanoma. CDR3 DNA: TGTGCCAGCAGTTACGTTCTAGCCTACGAGCAGTACTTC. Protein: CASSYVLAYEQYF.